The rows below give T cell receptor beta chains drawn from one sample of a study of blood T cell repertoires in COVID-19. Profiled with immunoSEQ multiplex PCR; TCRdb holds only in-frame clones, not every one. The repertoire consists of about 8,000 clones, with 84% occurring once and the leading ten covering roughly 32%. The sequenced sample consisted of peripheral blood. The source of these receptors is a human donor in a cohort sampled during active COVID-19. Each CDR3 is given with its conserved first and last residue.

v_gene	j_gene	CDR3aa
TRBV6-5	TRBJ1-5	CASRTGNGQPQHF
TRBV19	TRBJ1-2	CASSKTGGSYGYTF
TRBV3-1/TRBV3-2	TRBJ2-7	CASSSMGLAGGPEQYF
TRBV4-3	TRBJ1-2	CASSRTTGLSGGYTF
TRBV19	TRBJ2-7	CASSILQDREQYF
TRBV18	TRBJ2-7	CASSPDSQRSPYEQYF
TRBV7-9	TRBJ1-2	CASSPVGAFYGYTF
TRBV5-1	TRBJ1-5	CASSLGGAVSNQPQHF
TRBV11-2	TRBJ2-5	CASSLVGGATETQYF
TRBV19	TRBJ1-2	CASMTRTGAHYGYTF
TRBV5-6	TRBJ2-3	CASSPGGDDTDTQYF
TRBV5-1	TRBJ2-5	CASSLGGGQETQYF
TRBV15	TRBJ2-2	CATSRLDINTGELFF
TRBV20-1	TRBJ1-3	CSASWQGAAGNTIYF
TRBV9	TRBJ2-1	CASSLGTGAEQFF
TRBV5-1	TRBJ2-3	CASMPLDKPSTDTQYF
TRBV9	TRBJ2-1	CASSAETLAGREQFF
TRBV11-3	TRBJ2-5	CASSSTLPLSGTPVQETQYF
TRBV7-2	TRBJ2-2	CASSAGLAGAGELFF
TRBV7-9	TRBJ2-6	CASSVTESGANVLTF